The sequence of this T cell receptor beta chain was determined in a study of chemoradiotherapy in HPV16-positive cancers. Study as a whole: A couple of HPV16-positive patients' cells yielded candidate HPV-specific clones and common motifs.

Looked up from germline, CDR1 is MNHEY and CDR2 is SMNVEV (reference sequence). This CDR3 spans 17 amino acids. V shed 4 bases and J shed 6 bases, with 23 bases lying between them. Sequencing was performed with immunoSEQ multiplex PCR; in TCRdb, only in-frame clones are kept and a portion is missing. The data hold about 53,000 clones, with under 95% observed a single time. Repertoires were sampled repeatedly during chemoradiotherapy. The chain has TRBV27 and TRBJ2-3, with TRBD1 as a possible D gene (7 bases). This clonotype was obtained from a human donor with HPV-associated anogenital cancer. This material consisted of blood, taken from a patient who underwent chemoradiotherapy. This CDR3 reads CASSSHGQGGRRDTQYF. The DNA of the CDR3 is TGTGCCAGCAGTTCCCATGGGCAGGGGGGTCGCAGGGATACGCAGTATTTT.